Below are 9 T cell receptor beta chains sequenced from a single sample in a study of blood T cell repertoires in COVID-19. Method: immunoSEQ multiplex PCR; TCRdb's copy keeps in-frame clones and lacks some. The sample shows fewer than 250,000 clones, roughly 91% of them seen only once. Sequenced sample: peripheral blood. The receptors shown here come from a man aged 30 to 39 with COVID-19, enrolled during active disease.

The gene calls are TRBV6-6 and TRBJ2-7; D perhaps matches TRBD1 (5 bases). CDR1 MNHNY and CDR2 SVGAGI come from the germline V gene (reference sequence). Trimming stripped 10 bases from V and 0 bases from J, with 13 bases between. The CDR3 sequence is 13 residues long. The CDR3 spells CATLSQDSYEQYF. The CDR3 DNA follows: TGTGCCACCTTATCACAGGACTCCTACGAGCAGTACTTC.

V usage is TRBV25-1 and J usage is TRBJ1-3, with 8 bases fitting TRBD1. CDR3 length: 13 amino acids. Germline lookup yields CDR1 MGHDK and CDR2 SYGVNS. J gave up 8 bases and V 6 bases, and 6 bases lay outside the gene matches. The CDR3 nucleotides are TGTGCCAGCAGATGGACAGGGTGGGACACCATATATTTT. Its translation: CASRWTGWDTIYF.

The V gene is TRBV7-6, the J gene TRBJ1-4; D perhaps matches TRBD1 (6 bases). V lost 5 bases to trimming and J lost 1 base, with 14 bases between them. The CDR3 runs to 16 residues. Germline CDR1 is SGHVS and CDR2 is FNYEAQ. DNA of the CDR3: TGTGCCAGCAGCCCCAGACAGGCTTTAACTAATGAAAAACTGTTTTTT. The encoded protein is CASSPRQALTNEKLFF.

This clone occurred once. V gene TRBV14 combines with J gene TRBJ2-3, with TRBD2 as a possible D gene (7 bases). The V gene's germline CDR1 is SGHDN and CDR2 FVKESK. The CDR3 sequence is 14 residues long. Trimming stripped 8 bases from V and 3 bases from J, with 15 bases between. CDR3 DNA sequence: TGTGCCAGCCAGGGAGGGGGATCAACAGATACGCAGTATTTT. Amino acids: CASQGGGSTDTQYF. The full variable domain, completed using reference TRBV14 and TRBJ2-3, is EAGVTQFPSHSVIEKGQTVTLRCDPISGHDNLYWYRRVMGKEIKFLLHFVKESKQDESGMPNNRFLAERTGGTYSTLKVQPAELEDSGVYFCASQGGGSTDTQYFGPGTRLTVL.

About this clone itself: Other DNA sequences in the sample encode the same CDR3. The J gene is TRBJ1-1, the V gene TRBV3-1 (or the pseudogene TRBV3-2); D ambiguous. The ends were cut back, 1 base at V and 4 bases at J, with 7 bases in the middle. CDR1 and CDR2 (germline): LGHDT, YNNKEL (reference sequence). The CDR3 has 13 amino acids. The DNA of the CDR3 is TGTGCCAGCAGCCAAGGGGCGAGCACTGAAGCTTTCTTT. Residues: CASSQGASTEAFF.

The chain has TRBV29-1 and TRBJ2-7; 9 bases agree with TRBD1. V shed 7 bases and J 4 bases; nucleotides not matched to a gene: 5. Germline CDR1 is SQVTM and CDR2 is ANQGSEA. This CDR3 is 12 amino acids long. CDR3 sequence reads: CSAGQGKYEQYF. The CDR3 coding sequence is TGCAGCGCCGGACAGGGGAAGTACGAGCAGTACTTC.

The chain employs TRBV14 and TRBJ2-7; TRBD1 agrees at 9 bases. The CDR3 runs to 14 residues. V shed 1 base and J 5 bases; nucleotides not matched to a gene: 3. In germline, CDR1 is SGHDN, CDR2 FVKESK. CDR3 region: CASSQGWTGDEQYF. CDR3 DNA: TGTGCCAGCAGCCAAGGTTGGACAGGGGACGAGCAGTACTTC.

The chain recombines TRBV7-3 with TRBJ2-1; D remains unclear. Trimming shortened V by 5 bases and J by 8 bases, and 13 bases separated the two germline ends. There are 13 residues in the CDR3. The germline V gene encodes CDR1 SGHTA and CDR2 FQGTGA. The CDR3, as DNA: TGTGCCAGCAGCCCATCTGGGCGTGATGAGCAGTTCTTC. Protein: CASSPSGRDEQFF.

This clone was seen once. Other DNA sequences within the sample encode an identical CDR3. This chain uses TRBV19 with TRBJ1-5; 8 positions agree with TRBD1. Germline V gene sequence: CDR1 LNHDA, CDR2 SQIVND (reference sequence). Trimming removed 4 bases from V and 7 bases from J; junction bases left unmatched: 6. The CDR3 runs to 14 residues. This chain's CDR3 is CASSTTGGGQPQHF. For the CDR3, the DNA is TGTGCCAGTAGTACAACAGGGGGGGGGCAGCCCCAGCATTTT.